This T cell receptor (beta chain) was sequenced during a study of early stage breast cancer tumors. This table comes from immunoSEQ multiplex PCR, and its TCRdb copy is limited to in-frame clones, with some not included. The table has tens of thousands of clones, 75% to 85% seen once. Study-wide findings and caveats: Enriched TCRB sequences shared across patients were mostly commonly generated sequences. Compared with adjacent normal breast tissue, tumors showed roughly 2.5-fold greater T cell density and higher clonality.

To note about this clone: What it recognizes is unknown.

The CDR3 is 15 amino acids. V was trimmed by 2 bases and J by 2 bases, leaving 11 bases between them. CDR1 SGHVS and CDR2 FNYEAQ come from the germline V gene. Material for sequencing was blood. This clonotype was sampled from a person aged 55 to 69 with breast cancer. The chain is built from TRBV7-6 and TRBJ2-3; TRBD2 is a possible D gene (6 bases). Written as DNA, the CDR3 is TGTGCCAGCAGCTTAATCAGCGGGCCCACAGATACGCAGTATTTT. This codes for CASSLISGPTDTQYF. Filled out from reference TRBV7-6 and TRBJ2-3, the complete variable domain reads GAGVSQSPRYKVTKRGQDVALRCDPISGHVSLYWYRQALGQGPEFLTYFNYEAQQDKSGLPNDRFSAERPEGSISTLTIQRTEQRDSAMYRCASSLISGPTDTQYFGPGTRLTVL.